This record covers a single T cell receptor (beta chain). Its antigen is undetermined. CDR1 MGHRA and CDR2 YSYEKL come from the germline V gene. This CDR3 comprises 17 residues. Trimming took 6 bases from V and 2 from J, leaving 23 bases between them. This record belongs to a study of shared clonotypes between healthy human individuals. Caucasian adults living in Nashville, Tennessee, provided all samples. Study-wide points: Among four donors, approximately 5% of naive CD4 clonotypes were found in common.

The assay used deep level. The assay was immunoSEQ multiplex PCR, and TCRdb's table has in-frame clones only and misses some. The table shows about 980,000 clones, with around three quarters occurring only once. Sequencing was performed on memory CD4+ T cells sorted from blood. The subset: CD45RA-negative fraction. The receptor comes from a man aged 18 to 30 in good health. This sequence joins TRBV4-1 and TRBJ2-7; D may be TRBD1 (5 bases). CDR3 in DNA: TGCGCCAGCAGTAGAACGGTTCTTCAGGGTGCCCCCTACGAGCAGTACTTC. Protein product: CASSRTVLQGAPYEQYF.